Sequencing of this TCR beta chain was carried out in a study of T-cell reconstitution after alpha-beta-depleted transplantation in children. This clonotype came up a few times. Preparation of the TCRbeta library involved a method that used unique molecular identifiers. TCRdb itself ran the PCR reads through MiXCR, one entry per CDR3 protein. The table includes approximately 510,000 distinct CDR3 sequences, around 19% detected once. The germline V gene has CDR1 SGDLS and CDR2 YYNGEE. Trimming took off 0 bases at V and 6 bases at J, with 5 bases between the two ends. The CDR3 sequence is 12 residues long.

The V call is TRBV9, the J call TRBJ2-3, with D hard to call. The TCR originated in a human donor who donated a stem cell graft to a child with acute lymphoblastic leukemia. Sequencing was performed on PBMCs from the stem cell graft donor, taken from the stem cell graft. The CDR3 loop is CASSVEPDTQYF. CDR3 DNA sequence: TGTGCCAGCAGCGTAGAACCTGATACGCAGTATTTT.